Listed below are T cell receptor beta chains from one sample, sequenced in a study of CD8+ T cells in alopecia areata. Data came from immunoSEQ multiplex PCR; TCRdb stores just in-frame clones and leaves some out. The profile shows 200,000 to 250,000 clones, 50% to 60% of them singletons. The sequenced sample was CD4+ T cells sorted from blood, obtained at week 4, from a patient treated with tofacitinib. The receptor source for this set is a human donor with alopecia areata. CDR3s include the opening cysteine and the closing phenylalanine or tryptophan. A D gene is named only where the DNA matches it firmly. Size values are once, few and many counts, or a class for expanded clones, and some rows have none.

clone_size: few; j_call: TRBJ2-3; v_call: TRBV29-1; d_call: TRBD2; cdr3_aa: CSYSGAGDTQYF; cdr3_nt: TGCAGCTATAGCGGGGCAGGGGATACGCAGTATTTT
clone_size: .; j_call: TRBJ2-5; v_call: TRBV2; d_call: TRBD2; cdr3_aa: CASSGGLAGMETQYF; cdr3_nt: TGTGCCAGCAGTGGAGGGCTAGCGGGGATGGAGACCCAGTACTTC
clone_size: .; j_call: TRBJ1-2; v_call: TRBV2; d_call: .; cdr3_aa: CASRAGLANYGYTF; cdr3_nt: TGTGCCAGCAGAGCAGGGTTGGCTAACTATGGCTACACCTTC
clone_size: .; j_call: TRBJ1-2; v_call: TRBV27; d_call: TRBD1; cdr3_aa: CASSSTGGRYGYTF; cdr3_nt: TGTGCCAGCAGTTCGACAGGGGGGCGCTATGGCTACACCTTC
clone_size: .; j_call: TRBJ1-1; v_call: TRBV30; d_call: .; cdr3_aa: CAWLRGEGTEAFF; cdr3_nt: TGTGCCTGGTTAAGGGGCGAGGGGACTGAAGCTTTCTTT
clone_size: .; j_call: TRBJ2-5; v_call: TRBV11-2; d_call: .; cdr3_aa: CASSLVEVEAGTQETQYF; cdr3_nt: TGTGCCAGCAGCTTAGTCGAGGTGGAGGCGGGTACCCAAGAGACCCAGTACTTC
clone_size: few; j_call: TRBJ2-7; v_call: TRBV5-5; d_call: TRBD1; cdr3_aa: CASSRGQGASYEQYF; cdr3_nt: TGTGCCAGCAGCCGGGGACAGGGGGCTTCTTACGAGCAGTACTTC
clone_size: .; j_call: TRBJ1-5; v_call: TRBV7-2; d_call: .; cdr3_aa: CASSLERNQPQHF; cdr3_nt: TGTGCCAGCAGCTTAGAAAGGAATCAGCCCCAGCATTTT
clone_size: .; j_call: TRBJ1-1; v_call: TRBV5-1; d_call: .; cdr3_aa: CASSLDAEAFF; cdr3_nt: TGCGCCAGCAGCTTAGATGCTGAAGCTTTCTTT
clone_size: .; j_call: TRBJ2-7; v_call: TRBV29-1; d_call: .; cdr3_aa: CSVAGSTYEQYF; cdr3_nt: TGCAGCGTTGCGGGTTCAACCTACGAGCAGTACTTC
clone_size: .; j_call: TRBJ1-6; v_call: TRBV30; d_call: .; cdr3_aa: CAWSGGAYVTLHF; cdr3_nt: TGTGCCTGGAGTGGGGGGGCGTATGTGACCCTCCACTTT
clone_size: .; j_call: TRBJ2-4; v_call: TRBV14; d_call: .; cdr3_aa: CASSPSGRGKNIQYF; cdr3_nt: TGTGCCAGCAGCCCCTCGGGTAGGGGCAAAAACATTCAGTACTTC
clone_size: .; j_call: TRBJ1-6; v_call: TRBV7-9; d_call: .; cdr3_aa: CASSLRLQGTNSPLHF; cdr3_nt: TGTGCCAGCAGCTTGCGGCTACAGGGTACGAATTCACCCCTCCACTTT
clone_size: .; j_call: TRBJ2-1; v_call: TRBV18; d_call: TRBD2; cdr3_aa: CASSPLGTSGNEQFF; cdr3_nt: TGTGCCAGCTCACCACTCGGGACTAGCGGCAATGAGCAGTTCTTC
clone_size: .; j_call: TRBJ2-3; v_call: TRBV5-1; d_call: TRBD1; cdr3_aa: CASSLGQGPADTQYF; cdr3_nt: TGCGCCAGCAGCTTGGGACAGGGGCCCGCAGATACGCAGTATTTT
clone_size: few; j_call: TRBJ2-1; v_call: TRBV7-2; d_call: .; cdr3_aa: CASSLTGALYNEQFF; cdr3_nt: TGTGCCAGCAGCTTAACGGGGGCTCTCTACAATGAGCAGTTCTTC
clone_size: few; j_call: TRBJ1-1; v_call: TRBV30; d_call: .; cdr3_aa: CAWSQDRPNTEAFF; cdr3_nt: TGTGCCTGGAGCCAGGACAGACCGAACACTGAAGCTTTCTTT
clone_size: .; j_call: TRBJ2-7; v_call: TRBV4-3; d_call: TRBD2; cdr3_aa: CASSQDYSGTSSYEQYF; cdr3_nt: TGCGCCAGCAGCCAAGATTATAGCGGGACGAGCTCCTACGAGCAGTACTTC
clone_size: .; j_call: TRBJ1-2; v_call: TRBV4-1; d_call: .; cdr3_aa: CASSQDGEYGYTF; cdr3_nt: TGCGCCAGCAGCCAAGATGGAGAGTATGGCTACACCTTC
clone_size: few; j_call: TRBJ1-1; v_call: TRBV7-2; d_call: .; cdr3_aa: CASSLFGGRNTEAFF; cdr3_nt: TGTGCCAGCAGCTTATTCGGGGGCAGGAACACTGAAGCTTTCTTT
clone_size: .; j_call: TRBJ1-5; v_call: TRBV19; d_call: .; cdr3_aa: CATQGRGNQPQHF; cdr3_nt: TGTGCCACCCAAGGGAGGGGCAATCAGCCCCAGCATTTT
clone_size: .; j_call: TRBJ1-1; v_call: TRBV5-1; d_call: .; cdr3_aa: CASSFDPMNTEAFF; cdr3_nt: TGCGCCAGCAGCTTTGACCCAATGAACACTGAAGCTTTCTTT
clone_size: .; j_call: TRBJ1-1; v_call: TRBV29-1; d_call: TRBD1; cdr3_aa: CSVGPGTGSQGATEAFF; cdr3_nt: TGCAGCGTGGGACCCGGGACAGGGTCACAAGGAGCCACTGAAGCTTTCTTT
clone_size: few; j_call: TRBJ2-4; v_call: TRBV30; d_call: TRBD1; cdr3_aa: CAWSVRTGASGAIQYF; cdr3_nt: TGTGCCTGGAGTGTCCGGACAGGCGCTAGTGGGGCCATTCAGTACTTC
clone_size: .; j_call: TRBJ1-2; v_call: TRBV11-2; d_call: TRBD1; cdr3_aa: CASSSLRDRDGYTF; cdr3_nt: TGTGCCAGCAGCTCCCTCCGGGACAGGGACGGCTACACCTTC
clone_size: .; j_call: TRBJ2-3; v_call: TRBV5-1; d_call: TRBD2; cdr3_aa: CASSLSWASGDSTDTQYF; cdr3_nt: TGCGCCAGCAGCTTGTCTTGGGCTAGCGGGGATAGCACAGATACGCAGTATTTT
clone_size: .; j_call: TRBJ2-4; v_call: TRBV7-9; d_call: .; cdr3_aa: CASSQQGAKNIQYF; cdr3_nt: TGTGCCAGCAGCCAACAGGGAGCCAAAAACATTCAGTACTTC
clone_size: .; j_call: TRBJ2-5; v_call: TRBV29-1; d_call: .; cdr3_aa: CSADRSRAQYF; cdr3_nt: TGCAGCGCGGACAGATCTAGGGCCCAGTACTTC
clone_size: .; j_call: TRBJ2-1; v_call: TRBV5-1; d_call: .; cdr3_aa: CASSLERDEQFF; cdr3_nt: TGCGCCAGCAGCTTGGAACGGGATGAGCAGTTCTTC
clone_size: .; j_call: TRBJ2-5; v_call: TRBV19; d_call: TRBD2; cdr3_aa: CASSITLAGVLKTQYF; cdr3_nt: TGTGCCAGTAGTATTACCTTAGCGGGGGTTTTGAAGACCCAGTACTTC
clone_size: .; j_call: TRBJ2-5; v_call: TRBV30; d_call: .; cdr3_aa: CAWSWASLETQYF; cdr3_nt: TGTGCCTGGAGTTGGGCTAGCCTGGAGACCCAGTACTTC
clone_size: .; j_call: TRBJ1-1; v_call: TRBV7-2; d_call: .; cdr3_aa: CASSSQWGTEAFF; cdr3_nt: TGTGCCAGCAGCTCCCAATGGGGTACTGAAGCTTTCTTT
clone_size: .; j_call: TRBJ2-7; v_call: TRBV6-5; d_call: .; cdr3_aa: CASSYSGRGSFYEQYF; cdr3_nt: TGTGCCAGCAGTTACTCGGGACGGGGATCCTTCTACGAGCAGTACTTC
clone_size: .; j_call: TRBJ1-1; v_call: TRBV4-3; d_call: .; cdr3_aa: CASSQATGEAFF; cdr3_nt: TGCGCCAGCAGCCAGGCCACAGGTGAAGCTTTCTTT
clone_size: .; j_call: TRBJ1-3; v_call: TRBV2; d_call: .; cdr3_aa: CASIGNSGNTIYF; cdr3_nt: TGTGCCAGCATAGGAAACTCTGGAAACACCATATATTTT
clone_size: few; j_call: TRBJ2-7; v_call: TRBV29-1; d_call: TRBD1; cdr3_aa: CSVTTGKLYEQYF; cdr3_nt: TGCAGCGTGACGACAGGGAAACTCTACGAGCAGTACTTC